Listed below are T cell receptor beta chains from one sample, sequenced in a study of cytomegalovirus exposure and HLA in healthy donors. Sequenced by immunoSEQ multiplex PCR; TCRdb stores in-frame clones only, minus some. The sample carries about 69,000 clones, more than 60% recorded once. The specimen was PBMCs. The receptors were sampled from a male donor in good health and CMV-seropositive. The CDR3 runs from the conserved cysteine through the conserved F or W. A D gene is named only where the DNA matches it firmly. Clone size appears in some rows only: once, few, many, or a class for an expanded clone.

D: .; J: TRBJ1-5; size: .; length: 18; V: TRBV21-1; DNA: TGTGCCAGCAGCACAGGAGGGGGACAGACTCTTAGCAATCAGCCCCAGCATTTT; CDR3: CASSTGGGQTLSNQPQHF
D: TRBD1; J: TRBJ1-1; size: .; length: 14; V: TRBV18; DNA: TGTGCCAGCTCCGTGGTACAGGGGGCAACTGAAGCTTTCTTT; CDR3: CASSVVQGATEAFF
D: TRBD2; J: TRBJ2-5; size: few; length: 17; V: TRBV4-1; DNA: TGCGCCAGCAGCCCCCAGGGACTAGCGGGAGCAGAAGAGACCCAGTACTTC; CDR3: CASSPQGLAGAEETQYF
D: .; J: TRBJ2-7; size: .; length: 15; V: TRBV2; DNA: TGTGCCACCCACCCAGCGGACGCCTCCACCTACGAGCAGTACTTC; CDR3: CATHPADASTYEQYF
D: TRBD1; J: TRBJ1-6; size: .; length: 14; V: TRBV5-4; DNA: TGTGCCAGCAGCTTAGACAGGGGTAATTCACCCCTCCACTTT; CDR3: CASSLDRGNSPLHF
D: TRBD1; J: TRBJ2-7; size: .; length: 13; V: TRBV6-6; DNA: TGTGCCAGCAGAGGACAGGGCTCCTACGAGCAGTACTTC; CDR3: CASRGQGSYEQYF
D: .; J: TRBJ1-5; size: .; length: 13; V: TRBV2; DNA: TGTGCCAGCAGTGGGGACGGGAGGCAGCCCCAGCATTTT; CDR3: CASSGDGRQPQHF
D: .; J: TRBJ1-6; size: .; length: 13; V: TRBV29-1; DNA: TGCAGCGTTATGGAACAGGGCAGTTCACCCCTCCACTTT; CDR3: CSVMEQGSSPLHF
D: .; J: TRBJ2-6; size: once; length: 15; V: TRBV7-2; DNA: TGTGCCAGCAGCTTTCAGGGGTCCGGGGCCAACGTCCTGACTTTC; CDR3: CASSFQGSGANVLTF
D: TRBD1; J: TRBJ1-1; size: .; length: 15; V: TRBV10-3; DNA: TGTGCCATCAGTGGTTCGACAGGGGGAGCTACTGAAGCTTTCTTT; CDR3: CAISGSTGGATEAFF
D: .; J: TRBJ2-7; size: .; length: 15; V: TRBV4-3; DNA: TGCGCCAGCAGCCAAGATCGGGGTCTAACGGGGGAGCAGTACTTC; CDR3: CASSQDRGLTGEQYF
D: TRBD1; J: TRBJ2-7; size: .; length: 14; V: TRBV6-6; DNA: TGTGCCAGCAGTTACCGGGACAGAGCCTACGAGCAGTACTTC; CDR3: CASSYRDRAYEQYF